One sample yielded the 16 T cell receptor beta chains listed below, sequenced in a study of T cells in women clearing cervical HPV infection (dated by TCRdb to 2016 to 2018). Preparation of the library involved the immunoSEQ multiplex PCR assay. TCRdb provides this immuneACCESS table in a form limited to in-frame rearrangements. Some clones are lacking; in checked studies, under half of them reflect an unresolved V gene, and why the rest are absent is not known. The record for this sample contains 27,000 or so clones. The biggest ten clones account for around 10% of the sample. What was sequenced was blood buffy coat. These receptors were obtained from a woman aged 18-70 years with a cervical HPV16 infection that either progressed to CIN3+ or cleared (not recorded which).

Points on this clone: The read is 3 residues too short to cover the CDR3 end, so that end is filled in from the germline J gene. The chain couples TRBV9 to TRBJ2-4, with 11 bases fitting TRBD2. This CDR3 has 20 amino acids. Trimming cost V 3 bases and J 3 bases; bases outside gene matches: 17. Germline assignment: CDR1 SGDLS and CDR2 YYNGEE. The sequenced CDR3 bases are TGTGCCAGCAGCGGGCAGGGTACGGCTAGCGGGAGGTTTGTCAAAAACATT. Amino acids: CASSGQGTASGRFVKNI. The complete CDR3 protein is CASSGQGTASGRFVKNIQYF.

About this clone itself: The DNA ends 3 residues before the CDR3 does, and the rest of the CDR3 is filled in from the germline J gene. The chain uses TRBV6-1 and TRBJ2-7, with D possibly being TRBD2 (5 bases). The CDR3 runs to 13 residues. V gave up 2 bases and J gave up 4 bases, with 9 bases separating them. Germline V gene sequence: CDR1 MNHNS, CDR2 SASEGT. The CDR3 region is CASSESGIYEQYF. CDR3 DNA, as far as it was read: TGTGCCAGCAGTGAATCGGGGATATACGAG.

With regard to this clone: The read gets to within 3 residues of the CDR3 end, and the germline J gene fills in the rest. The chain couples TRBV11-3 to TRBJ2-3; TRBD1 matches at 10 bases. CDR3 size: 15 residues. The J segment lost 4 bases and the V segment lost 6 bases, leaving 7 bases of the junction unmatched. Germline lookup yields CDR1 SGHNT and CDR2 YENEEA. The part of the CDR3 DNA that was read is TGTGCCAGCAGAGACGGGACAGGGGACCCAGATACG. Its protein product is CASRDGTGDPDT. The entire CDR3 protein is CASRDGTGDPDTQYF. Full variable domain (remainder filled in from reference TRBV11-3 and TRBJ2-3): EAGVVQSPRYKIIEKKQPVAFWCNPISGHNTLYWYLQNLGQGPELLIRYENEEAVDDSQLPKDRFSAERLKGVDSTLKIQPAELGDSAVYLCASRDGTGDPDTQYFGPGTRLTVL.

For this clone: Read sequence stops 3 residues before the CDR3 end, and the germline J gene provides the missing end. V gene TRBV5-1 combines with J gene TRBJ1-3; weak D call: TRBD1 (5 bases). With 1 base removed from V and 0 bases from J, the gap between germline ends came to 8 bases. The CDR3 extends over 15 amino acids. Germline CDR1 is SGHRS and CDR2 is YFSETQ. The DNA read from the CDR3 is TGCGCCAGCAGCTTGTCCACAGGCTCTGGAAACACC. Encoded protein: CASSLSTGSGNT. The CDR3 in full is CASSLSTGSGNTIYF.

A word on this clone: The read ends 3 residues early relative to the CDR3; the germline J gene fills the gap. The chain uses TRBV20-1 and TRBJ1-5; the D gene is possibly TRBD1 (6 bases). V was pared by 0 bases and J by 6 bases, with 9 bases between. Germline V gene data show CDR1 as DFQATT and CDR2 as SNEGSKA (reference sequence). The CDR3 covers 13 residues. CDR3 DNA (partial): TGCAGTGCTAGAGAAGGGGGGGGTCAGCCC. It is translated as CSAREGGGQP. The full CDR3 sequence reads CSAREGGGQPQHF.

Regarding this clone: The CDR3 goes on 3 residues after the read ends, and that part is filled in from the germline J gene. This sequence joins TRBV20-1 and TRBJ2-4; no definite D call. The germline gives CDR1 DFQATT, CDR2 SNEGSKA (reference sequence). The CDR3 sequence is 15 residues long. V was shortened by 3 bases and J by 0 bases, with 12 bases between the two germline ends. The part of the CDR3 DNA that was read is TGCAGTGCTAGGCGGCGGCAGTTAGCCAAAAACATT. Protein sequence: CSARRRQLAKNI. The entire CDR3 protein is CSARRRQLAKNIQYF.

Details on this clone: The CDR3 end lies 3 residues beyond the end of the read and is filled in from the germline J gene. The chain recombines TRBV18 with TRBJ2-5; a possible D gene is TRBD1 (6 bases). The CDR3 covers 12 residues. Germline CDR1 KGHSH, CDR2 LQKENI. The CDR3 spells CASSPGADTQYF. The CDR3 bases that were read are TGTGCCAGCTCACCGGGGGCAGATACC.

About this clone: The sequence runs out 3 residues before the end of the CDR3; the remainder is reconstructed from the germline J gene. This sequence joins TRBV18 and TRBJ2-1; D perhaps matches TRBD2 (5 bases). Germline CDR1 is KGHSH and CDR2 is LQKENI. The CDR3 covers 13 residues. Trimming took 7 bases from V and 6 from J, leaving 13 bases between them. The CDR3 is CASCALDSNEQFF. The CDR3 bases that were read are TGTGCCAGCTGTGCGTTGGACTCCAATGAG.

As for this clone: The read falls 3 residues short of the CDR3 end, and the missing part is taken from the germline J gene. The chain carries TRBV11-2 and TRBJ2-2; D remains unclear. Deletions cut 5 bases from V and 0 bases from J, with 7 bases between. Germline loops: CDR1 SGHAT, CDR2 FQNNGV. This CDR3 contains 14 residues. The CDR3 reads CASSAVANTGELFF. The DNA read from the CDR3 is TGTGCCAGCAGCGCTGTAGCGAACACCGGGGAG.

With regard to this clone: The read finishes 3 residues shy of the CDR3 end, and the germline J gene is used to complete it. The rearrangement links TRBV7-9 to TRBJ2-1; 11 bases line up with TRBD2. With 5 bases clipped from V and 8 bases from J, the junction kept 5 bases outside the gene matches. The CDR3 sequence is 14 residues long. Germline CDR1 SEHNR, CDR2 FQNEAQ (reference sequence). The sequenced CDR3 bases are TGTGCCAGCAGCACTAGCGGGGGTACAGATGAG. Translation gives CASSTSGGTDE. The full CDR3 is CASSTSGGTDEQFF.

With respect to this clone: From the germline J gene comes the end of the CDR3, since the read stops 3 residues before it. The chain has TRBV10-3 and TRBJ2-4; 7 bases agree with TRBD1. V was clipped by 6 bases and J by 0 bases; unmatched bases: 8. The CDR3 extends over 16 amino acids. Germline-derived CDR1 and CDR2 are ENHRY and SYGVKD. The CDR3 loop reads CAISTGDGLAKNIQYF. The sequenced part of the CDR3 DNA is TGTGCCATCAGCACAGGGGATGGGCTAGCCAAAAACATT.

CDR3 in amino acids: CASSDRTRTILEAFF. Partial CDR3 DNA: TGTGCCAGCAGTGATAGAACTCGGACAATTCTTGAA. V is TRBV2 and J is TRBJ1-1, with a tentative D call TRBD1 (5 bases). The read terminates 3 residues ahead of where the CDR3 ends, so the germline J gene completes it. This CDR3 is built from 15 residues. V shed 3 bases and J shed 7 bases, with 18 bases lying between them. Germline V gene sequence: CDR1 SNHLY, CDR2 FYNNEI.

As to this clone: The read gets to within 3 residues of the CDR3 end, and the germline J gene fills in the rest. This sequence joins TRBV5-4 and TRBJ1-4; D may be TRBD1 (5 bases). Trimming took 4 bases from V and 0 from J, leaving 13 bases between them. In germline, CDR1 is SGHNT, CDR2 YYREEE (reference sequence). The CDR3 loop spans 16 amino acids. The sequenced CDR3 bases are TGTGCCAGCAGCCTGGCGCGGGGGACAACTAATGAAAAA. Its translation is CASSLARGTTNEK. The full CDR3 protein is CASSLARGTTNEKLFF. The full variable domain, completed using reference TRBV5-4 and TRBJ1-4, is ETGVTQSPTHLIKTRGQQVTLRCSSQSGHNTVSWYQQALGQGPQFIFQYYREEENGRGNFPPRFSGLQFPNYSSELNVNALELDDSALYLCASSLARGTTNEKLFFGSGTQLSVL.

With respect to this clone: The CDR3 extends 3 residues past the end of the read, so its final part is completed from the germline J gene. The chain recombines TRBV6-2 or TRBV6-3 with TRBJ1-4, with 9 bases identical to TRBD1. This CDR3 contains 15 residues. Per the germline V gene, CDR1 is MNHEY and CDR2 is SVGEGT. The DNA read from the CDR3 is TGTGCCAGCAGCAGACAGGGGGGCGTAAGTTCACCA. The encoded protein is CASSRQGGVSSP. The entire CDR3 is CASSRQGGVSSPLFF.

On this clone itself: Sequencing ends 3 residues short of the CDR3 end; the germline J gene provides the rest. The chain carries TRBV6-1 and TRBJ2-1; the D gene is possibly TRBD2 (7 bases). Trimming shortened V by 1 base and J by 7 bases, and 26 bases separated the two germline ends. Germline V gene sequence: CDR1 MNHNS, CDR2 SASEGT. The CDR3 sequence is 19 residues long. The CDR3 DNA, read in part, is TGTGCCAGCAGTGAAGGGGCCGTGAGGGGGGGCCCGAGGATTAATGAG. Translating gives CASSEGAVRGGPRINE. The whole CDR3 protein reads CASSEGAVRGGPRINEQFF.

Note on this clone: Coverage ceases 3 residues before the CDR3 finishes, and the germline J gene fills in the end. This rearrangement joins TRBV7-9 to TRBJ2-1; a weak D match, TRBD1 (5 bases). Deletions cut 3 bases from V and 4 bases from J, with 7 bases between. The CDR3 is 13 amino acids. Germline V gene lookup returns CDR1 SEHNR and CDR2 FQNEAQ (reference sequence). Here the CDR3 reads CASSFDSYNEQFF. CDR3 bases read: TGTGCCAGCAGCTTCGACAGTTACAATGAG.